This T cell receptor (beta chain) was sequenced in a study of T-cell memory formation after mild COVID-19. This clonotype occurred a few times. TCRdb independently ran MiXCR on the 5' RACE reads; one entry per CDR3 protein. Of around 250,000 distinct CDR3 sequences detected, about a sixth appear once; the ten largest clones hold approximately 20%. The CDR3 runs to 13 residues. Germline loops: CDR1 DFQATT, CDR2 SNEGSKA (reference sequence). J was trimmed by 5 bases and V by 5 bases; bases with no gene match: 3. Sequenced material: PBMCs or a T cell subset sorted from them (not recorded which). The receptor comes from a man between 18 and 29 years old who had mild COVID-19 (a few samples of this study predate the infection). Cell type and time point are not known. This chain joins TRBV20-1 and TRBJ1-5; TRBD1 matches 10 bases. This chain's CDR3 is CSAAGTGDQPQHF. As DNA, the CDR3 is TGCAGTGCTGCCGGGACAGGGGATCAGCCCCAGCATTTT.